This T cell receptor (beta chain) derives from a study of cytomegalovirus exposure and HLA in healthy donors. The study's findings and limits: Among the sequence variants, a highly shared cluster was likely an artifact of sequencing.

The study ran its PCR with 60 Vbeta and 13 Jbeta primers. The assay was immunoSEQ multiplex PCR, and TCRdb's table has in-frame clones only and misses some. The table shows more than 100,000 clones, with roughly 66% occurring only once. With 4 bases clipped from V and 4 bases from J, the junction kept 5 bases outside the gene matches. The CDR3 loop spans 15 amino acids. The V gene's germline CDR1 is LNHDA and CDR2 SQIVND (reference sequence). As regards this clone: Antigen: not known.

Sequencing was done on a sample of PBMCs. This receptor was taken from a young man in good health and CMV-seronegative. The chain has TRBV19 and TRBJ2-1, with 9 bases lining up with TRBD2. The CDR3, as DNA: TGTGCCAGTAGTAAAAGCGGGGGGATATACAATGAGCAGTTCTTC. Translating it yields CASSKSGGIYNEQFF.